The entry below describes one T cell receptor (beta chain). Its binding antigen is unknown. Base qualities are missing; no much larger clone stands one base away. The source of the sample is a study of blood T cell repertoires in COVID-19 (dated by TCRdb to the early 2020s). Regarding the complete study: Collaborator samples came from the United States, Italy and Spain and covered acute and convalescent phases of COVID-19. Where available, HLA class I and class II types were obtained from metadata supplied by the sample provider rather than from assay-based typing. Deeply sampled blood TCRbeta repertoires from subjects exposed to, actively infected with, or recovered from COVID-19 were included in the dataset. The repertoires were released in a freely available public database intended as a resource for research on the immune response to SARS-CoV-2. The material from the prospective study consisted of cDNA or gDNA derived from T cells, B-cell-depleted T cells, or PBMCs. A de-identified subject ID, COVID-19 status, age in years and sex were almost always included in the sample metadata. Samples came from the ongoing ImmuneRACE study (first 160 participants) plus 1,254 subjects from 6 global collaborators.

Participants in the prospective study were enrolled through a virtual design, were aged 18 to 89 years, and lived in roughly 24 United States geographic areas. To assign participants to cohorts, the prospective study relied on clinical history that participants themselves reported in a screening survey and a study questionnaire. In the prospective study, mobile phlebotomists collected whole blood, serum and a nasopharyngeal or oropharyngeal swab from each participant. Over a roughly 2-month period, participants in the prospective study had the option of providing additional blood draws and questionnaires. Blood samples from the prospective study were shipped frozen or at room temperature prior to DNA extraction. TCRbeta CDR3 regions were amplified from genomic DNA using the immunoSEQ Assay, a bias-controlled multiplex PCR. Under the source paper's analysis protocol: The number of nucleated cells in each sample was estimated by amplification of reference gene primers within the assay. Sequence reads were collapsed and filtered to measure the absolute abundance of every unique TCRbeta CDR3 rearrangement. For each sample, productive Simpson clonality was calculated by taking the square root of Simpson's diversity index across productive rearrangements. In its TCRdb copy, this immuneACCESS table keeps in-frame sequences only and misses some clones. Where compared with another copy, unresolved V genes explain less than half of these, and the others have no known cause. That table supplies the V and J calls and clone size; D and trimming were determined from the DNA. Present in this sample are around 240,000 clones, roughly nine tenths of which were seen just once. 1% to 1.5% of the sample belongs to the ten largest clones.

Here is what the overall study found, with its caveats: How much clinical and demographic metadata was included differed by source and by participant, and the metadata was provided uncurated.

The sample taken for sequencing was PBMCs or T cells enriched from blood (not recorded which). The sequence was collected from a human donor in a cohort exposed to, infected with or recovered from COVID-19 (not recorded which). The donor label of this sample is uncertain.

Here is the DNA: TGTGCCAGTAGTCCGAATAGCGGGGGGGCTTCGGAGACCCAGTACTTC. This gives the protein CASSPNSGGASETQYF. The chain couples TRBV19 to TRBJ2-5; a stretch of 11 junction bases matches TRBD2. After removal of 5 bases from V and 5 bases from J, the junction retains 10 bases not matched to a gene. There are 16 amino acids in the CDR3, from cysteine to phenylalanine inclusive. Only the CDR3 DNA is retained, 48 bases long and in frame from the first base. CDR1 and CDR2 were assigned from the germline V gene (reference sequence) as LNHDA and SQIVND.